Each of the 21 T cell receptor beta chains below was sequenced from the same sample in a study. The table came from immunoSEQ multiplex PCR; TCRdb's copy has only in-frame clones and leaves some out. The top ten hold about 11% of the sample, which has 45,000 to 60,000 clones, 85% to 95% seen once. Input material: PBMCs. These receptors all stem from a man aged 35 to 55 with rheumatoid arthritis.

This rearrangement joins TRBV28 to TRBJ2-3; no firm D call. The CDR3 is 13 residues long. Germline V CDR1 and CDR2: MDHEN, SYDVKM. Trimming took 7 bases from V and 1 from J, leaving 9 bases between them. CDR3 loop: CASILAGTDTQYF. The CDR3 DNA sequence: TGTGCCAGCATCTTGGCGGGCACAGATACGCAGTATTTT.

The chain recombines TRBV30 with TRBJ1-6, with 9 nucleotides matching TRBD1. V lost 0 bases, J lost 10 bases, and 7 bases stayed unmatched. The CDR3 loop spans 15 amino acids. Germline-derived CDR1 and CDR2 are GTSNPN and SVGIG (reference sequence). CDR3 protein: CAWSVRGTGLSPLHF. Here the CDR3 DNA reads TGTGCCTGGAGTGTACGGGGGACAGGGTTGTCACCCCTCCACTTT.

The chain carries TRBV19 and TRBJ1-1, with TRBD1 identical over 8 bases. Germline V gene data show CDR1 as LNHDA and CDR2 as SQIVND (reference sequence). V shed 3 bases and J 8 bases; nucleotides not matched to a gene: 8. CDR3 length equals 14 residues. CDR3 loop: CASSIRTGQGEAFF. The CDR3, as DNA: TGTGCCAGTAGTATCCGGACAGGGCAGGGAGAAGCTTTCTTT.

This chain joins TRBV19 and TRBJ2-1; the match to TRBD2 covers 12 bases. Unmatched junction bases numbered 3, after V lost 3 bases and J lost 6 bases. Per germline, CDR1 LNHDA and CDR2 SQIVND (reference sequence). This CDR3 has 15 residues. DNA for the CDR3: TGTGCCAGTAGTATCAAGACTAGCGGGAGCAATGAGCAGTTCTTC. Translation: CASSIKTSGSNEQFF. The variable domain in full, completed from reference TRBV19 and TRBJ2-1, reads DGGITQSPKYLFRKEGQNVTLSCEQNLNHDAMYWYRQDPGQGLRLIYYSQIVNDFQKGDIAEGYSVSREKKESFPLTVTSAQKNPTAFYLCASSIKTSGSNEQFFGPGTRLTVL.

Concerning this clone: This CDR3 is also generated by other DNA sequences in the sample. V usage is TRBV29-1 and J usage is TRBJ2-7; no reliable D call. Deletions cut 4 bases from V and 0 bases from J, with 4 bases between. This CDR3 region has 11 residues. The germline V gene has CDR1 SQVTM and CDR2 ANQGSEA. CDR3 loop: CSVVSSYEQYF. In DNA, the CDR3 is TGCAGCGTTGTCAGCTCCTACGAGCAGTACTTC.

V gene TRBV6-1 combines with J gene TRBJ1-6; 7 bases map to TRBD1. Germline CDR1 and CDR2: MNHNS and SASEGT. Trimming removed 3 bases from V and 5 bases from J; junction bases left unmatched: 4. This CDR3 spans 15 amino acids. CDR3 in DNA: TGTGCCAGCAGTGAGGACAGGTCCAATAATTCACCCCTCCACTTT. The encoded protein is CASSEDRSNNSPLHF.

This clone was found once. This chain uses TRBV7-2 with TRBJ1-1; D possibly corresponds to TRBD1 (5 bases). Germline V lookup: CDR1 SGHTA, CDR2 FQGNSA. Trimming took off 6 bases at V and 1 base at J, with 12 bases between the two ends. CDR3 length equals 14 residues. Here the CDR3 reads CASRPTVANTEAFF. The CDR3, as DNA: TGTGCCAGCAGACCGACAGTAGCGAACACTGAAGCTTTCTTT.

The chain carries TRBV2 and TRBJ2-2; a weak D match, TRBD2 (7 bases). Trimming left V 8 bases short and J 6 bases short, with 16 bases between. CDR3 size: 14 residues. Looked up from germline, CDR1 is SNHLY and CDR2 is FYNNEI. CDR3 sequence: CASEGGGPAGELFF. CDR3 DNA sequence: TGTGCCAGCGAGGGGGGAGGGCCTGCCGGGGAGCTGTTTTTT. The full variable domain, rest sourced from reference TRBV2 and TRBJ2-2, is EPEVTQTPSHQVTQMGQEVILRCVPISNHLYFYWYRQILGQKVEFLVSFYNNEISEKSEIFDDQFSVERPDGSNFTLKIRSTKLEDSAMYFCASEGGGPAGELFFGEGSRLTVL.

This sequence joins TRBV6-1 and TRBJ1-5; TRBD1 aligns across 7 bases. The CDR3 sequence is 14 residues long. Trimming took 3 bases from V and 4 from J; bases not matched to a gene: 3. The germline gives CDR1 MNHNS, CDR2 SASEGT. The chain's CDR3 is CASSEQGGNQPQHF. For the CDR3, the DNA is TGTGCCAGCAGTGAGCAGGGGGGGAATCAGCCCCAGCATTTT.

This sequence joins TRBV2 and TRBJ1-2, with unresolved D. In germline, CDR1 is SNHLY, CDR2 FYNNEI. V was trimmed by 7 bases and J by 2 bases, leaving 17 bases between them. The CDR3 contains 15 residues. CDR3 amino acids: CASKILSAANYGYTF. CDR3 DNA: TGTGCCAGCAAGATACTCTCCGCAGCCAACTATGGCTACACCTTC.

The chain uses TRBV4-1 and TRBJ1-1; no clear D gene. The CDR3 sequence is 15 residues long. Trimming removed 3 bases at V and 4 bases at J, with 15 bases between. Germline V CDR1 and CDR2: MGHRA, YSYEKL. The CDR3: CASSQGPVTTTEAFF. CDR3 DNA: TGCGCCAGCAGCCAGGGTCCGGTGACCACCACTGAAGCTTTCTTT.

V usage is TRBV5-1 and J usage is TRBJ1-1; 8 bases align to TRBD1. With 1 base clipped from V and 7 bases from J, the junction kept 6 bases outside the gene matches. CDR3 length equals 14 residues. Germline-derived CDR1 and CDR2 are SGHRS and YFSETQ. Written as DNA, the CDR3 is TGCGCCAGCAGCTTGCCCCAGGGGGCACGTGAAGCTTTCTTT. This codes for CASSLPQGAREAFF. Looking up the rest from reference TRBV5-1 and TRBJ1-1 gives the full variable domain: KAGVTQTPRYLIKTRGQQVTLSCSPISGHRSVSWYQQTPGQGLQFLFEYFSETQRNKGNFPGRFSGRQFSNSRSEMNVSTLELGDSALYLCASSLPQGAREAFFGQGTRLTVV.

The chain joins TRBV3-1 (or the pseudogene TRBV3-2) to TRBJ1-2; D gene ambiguous. V was trimmed by 4 bases and J by 0 bases, leaving 6 bases between them. From germline, CDR1 is LGHDT and CDR2 YNNKEL (reference sequence). This CDR3 spans 13 amino acids. The CDR3, as DNA: TGTGCCAGCAGCCCGCGATCTAACTATGGCTACACCTTC. Its translation: CASSPRSNYGYTF.

This chain connects TRBV6-4 to TRBJ2-2; 9 bases map to TRBD2. CDR1 is MRHNA and CDR2 is SNTAGT in the germline V gene. V trimming: 2 bases; J trimming: 5 bases; junction bases outside the gene matches: 6. The length of the CDR3 is 16 residues. Written as DNA, the CDR3 is TGTGCCAGCAGTGACGATAGCGGGAGTCTAACCGGGGAGCTGTTTTTT. Its protein product is CASSDDSGSLTGELFF.

V usage is TRBV12-3 or TRBV12-4 and J usage is TRBJ1-3, with D tentatively TRBD1 (5 bases). This CDR3 comprises 11 residues. Trimming removed 6 bases at V and 14 bases at J, with 14 bases between. The CDR3 DNA follows: TGTGCCAGCAGCCTATCGGGGCCTTTATATTTT. Amino acid sequence: CASSLSGPLYF.

This clone was recorded a few times. The gene calls are TRBV7-8 and TRBJ1-3; no definite D call. V was trimmed by 4 bases and J by 0 bases, leaving 7 bases between them. Germline values: CDR1 SGHVS, CDR2 FQNEAQ. The CDR3 runs 14 residues. This CDR3 is CASSSTHSGNTIYF. The CDR3 DNA sequence: TGTGCCAGCAGCTCGACGCACTCTGGAAACACCATATATTTT.

The rearrangement links TRBV5-3 to TRBJ2-7, with 9 bases that match TRBD1. TRBV5-3 is flagged as an ORF with uncertain function. CDR3 size: 17 residues. V trimming: 5 bases; J trimming: 1 base; junction bases outside the gene matches: 13. CDR3 sequence (DNA): TGTGCCAGAAGTTACCCCCCACACAGGGGGCGGTCCTACGAGCAGTACTTC. This encodes CARSYPPHRGRSYEQYF.

The rearrangement joins TRBV5-4 to TRBJ2-7, with D maybe TRBD2 (7 bases). The germline gives CDR1 SGHNT, CDR2 YYREEE (reference sequence). The CDR3 covers 13 residues. Trimming removed 9 bases at V and 0 bases at J, with 13 bases between. CDR3 protein: CATTGGSSYEQYF. The CDR3 DNA follows: TGTGCCACGACAGGCGGGAGCTCCTACGAGCAGTACTTC. Looking up the rest from reference TRBV5-4 and TRBJ2-7 gives the full variable domain: ETGVTQSPTHLIKTRGQQVTLRCSSQSGHNTVSWYQQALGQGPQFIFQYYREEENGRGNFPPRFSGLQFPNYSSELNVNALELDDSALYLCATTGGSSYEQYFGPGTRLTVT.

J is TRBJ1-5 and V is TRBV7-8, with D perhaps matching TRBD1 (5 bases). Germline assignment: CDR1 SGHVS and CDR2 FQNEAQ. This CDR3 has 13 amino acids. Between the trimmed V and J ends, which lost 6 bases and 5 bases, there was a span of 11 bases. This CDR3 reads CASRGRADQPQHF. The CDR3 coding sequence is TGTGCCAGCAGGGGCAGGGCCGATCAGCCCCAGCATTTT.

The chain couples TRBV29-1 to TRBJ2-7; 7 bases line up with TRBD1. V was clipped by 3 bases and J by 4 bases; unmatched bases: 0. This CDR3 spans 11 amino acids. CDR1 and CDR2 from the germline V gene are SQVTM and ANQGSEA. The CDR3 reads CSVETGYEQYF. In DNA form, the CDR3 reads TGCAGCGTTGAGACAGGGTACGAGCAGTACTTC.

The rearrangement joins TRBV28 to TRBJ1-2; possibly TRBD1 for D (6 bases). The CDR3 sequence is 12 residues long. The germline V and J ends were trimmed by 6 bases and 5 bases, with 10 bases remaining between them. Germline values: CDR1 MDHEN, CDR2 SYDVKM. This CDR3 reads CASRPGDYGYTF. DNA of the CDR3: TGTGCCAGCAGGCCAGGGGATTATGGCTACACCTTC.